This T cell receptor (beta chain) appears in the sequencing data of a study of regulatory T cells in long-lasting Graves disease. Study summary: Antithyroid drugs had been taken under 3 months by newly diagnosed Graves' patients.

Many counts were recorded for this clonotype. CDR3-region Arm-PCR and iRepertoire HTBI primers produced the TCR beta libraries. TCRdb itself ran the multiplex PCR reads through MiXCR, one entry per CDR3 protein. Of under 450,000 distinct CDR3 sequences listed, 12% are singletons. With 0 bases removed from V and 0 bases from J, the gap between germline ends came to 13 bases. From germline, CDR1 is SGDLS and CDR2 YYNGEE. CDR3 length equals 17 residues. Time point reported: newly diagnosed GD, antithyroid drugs for less than 3 months. PBMC-extracted RNA yielded the TCR library. Separately, the same data were catalogued under a study of T cells in Graves' hyperthyroidism and ophthalmopathy.

This receptor was identified in a woman aged 18-30 years with Graves disease. V usage is TRBV9 and J usage is TRBJ1-3; D unresolved. The sample was peripheral blood mononuclear cells (PBMCs), taken at new diagnosis, from a patient treated with antithyroid drugs. The CDR3 sequence: CASSVGSQPSSGNTIYF. CDR3 sequence (DNA): TGTGCCAGCAGCGTAGGATCACAGCCATCCTCTGGAAACACCATATATTTT. Full variable domain (outside the CDR3, taken from reference TRBV9 and TRBJ1-3): DSGVTQTPKHLITATGQRVTLRCSPRSGDLSVYWYQQSLDQGLQFLIQYYNGEERAKGNILERFSAQQFPDLHSELNLSSLELGDSALYFCASSVGSQPSSGNTIYFGEGSWLTVV.